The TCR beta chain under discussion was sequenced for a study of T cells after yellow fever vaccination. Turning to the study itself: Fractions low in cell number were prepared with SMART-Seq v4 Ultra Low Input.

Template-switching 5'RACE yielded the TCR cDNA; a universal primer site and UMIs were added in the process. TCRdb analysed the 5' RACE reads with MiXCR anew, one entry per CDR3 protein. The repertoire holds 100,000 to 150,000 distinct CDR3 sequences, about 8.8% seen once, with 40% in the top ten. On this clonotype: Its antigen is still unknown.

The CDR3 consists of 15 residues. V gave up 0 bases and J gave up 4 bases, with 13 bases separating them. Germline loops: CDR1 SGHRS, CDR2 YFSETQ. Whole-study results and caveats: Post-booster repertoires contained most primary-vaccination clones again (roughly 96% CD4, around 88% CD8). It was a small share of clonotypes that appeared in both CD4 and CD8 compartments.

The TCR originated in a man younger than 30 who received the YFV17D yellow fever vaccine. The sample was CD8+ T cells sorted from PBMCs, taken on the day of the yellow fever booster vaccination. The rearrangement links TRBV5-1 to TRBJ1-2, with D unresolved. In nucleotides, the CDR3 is TGCGCCAGCAGCTTGGAAAGGGAAGAAGGCTATGGCTACACCTTC. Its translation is CASSLEREEGYGYTF.